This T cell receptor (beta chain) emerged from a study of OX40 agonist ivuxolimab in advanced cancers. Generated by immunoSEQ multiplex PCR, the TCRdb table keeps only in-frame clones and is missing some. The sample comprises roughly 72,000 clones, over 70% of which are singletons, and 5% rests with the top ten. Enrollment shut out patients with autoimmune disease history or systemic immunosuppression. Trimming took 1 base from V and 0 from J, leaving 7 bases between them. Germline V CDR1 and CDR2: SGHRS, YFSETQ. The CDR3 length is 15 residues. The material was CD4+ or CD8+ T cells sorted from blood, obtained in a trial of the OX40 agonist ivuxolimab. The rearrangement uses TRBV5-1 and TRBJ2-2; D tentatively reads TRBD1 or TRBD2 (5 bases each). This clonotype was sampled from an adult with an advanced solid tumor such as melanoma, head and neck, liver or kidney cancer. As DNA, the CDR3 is TGCGCCAGCAGCTTGAGGGACGCGAACACCGGGGAGCTGTTTTTT. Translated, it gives CASSLRDANTGELFF.